This TCR beta chain was recovered during a study of T cells in Graves' hyperthyroidism and ophthalmopathy. Germline lookup yields CDR1 DFQATT and CDR2 SNEGSKA (reference sequence). With 0 bases removed from V and 5 bases from J, the gap between germline ends came to 11 bases. The CDR3 consists of 13 residues. Using RNA transcripts as the source, TCR beta CDR3 regions were amplified. The HTBI primer set drove a first-round RT-PCR of the TCR CDR3. TCRdb reprocessed the multiplex PCR reads via MiXCR and lists one record per CDR3 protein. The sample lists some 350,000 distinct CDR3 sequences, roughly an eighth occurring once. Regarding this clonotype: With a much larger clone just one base away, this may be a read error.

This chain joins TRBV20-1 and TRBJ2-7, with TRBD2 as a possible D gene (5 bases). This sequence originates from a woman in her forties with Graves' ophthalmopathy. The material sequenced was blood. The CDR3: CSARDGQRHEQYF. In nucleotides, the CDR3 is TGCAGTGCTAGAGATGGGCAGCGGCACGAGCAGTACTTC.